What follows are 15 T cell receptor beta chains derived from one specimen sequenced in a study of T cells after yellow fever vaccination. TCRdb fed the 5' RACE reads into MiXCR, producing one record per CDR3 protein. The sample consists of approximately 550,000 distinct CDR3 sequences, 13% of them appearing once. This specimen consisted of PBMCs, obtained on the day of the yellow fever booster vaccination. The receptors were sampled from a man aged 25 to 45 who received the YFV17D yellow fever vaccine.

The chain joins TRBV7-2 to TRBJ2-7, with 9 nucleotides matching TRBD1. CDR3 length: 15 residues. Germline V gives CDR1 SGHTA, CDR2 FQGNSA. Losses at the gene ends were 5 bases for V and 4 bases for J; bases not matched to a gene: 9. The CDR3 nucleotides are TGTGCCAGCAGCCAGGGGTTGGGACAGGGTTACGAGCAGTACTTC. Translated: CASSQGLGQGYEQYF.

This clonotype has just a few counts. The CDR3 does not close with the conserved phenylalanine or tryptophan, likely indicating a read error. The limits of the CDR3 on the DNA are not certain, so only TCRdb's listed CDR3 is given. V gene TRBV5-1 combines with J gene TRBJ1-5; TRBD1, the table's D call, was not compared with the DNA. The V gene's germline CDR1 is SGHRS and CDR2 YFSETQ. The CDR3 has 11 amino acids, counting both end residues. The CDR3 protein is CASRSTGASPA.

This clonotype was counted ten times or more. This chain joins TRBV7-2 and TRBJ1-1; D call uncertain. V was clipped by 1 base and J by 0 bases, with 12 bases between them. Germline V gene sequence: CDR1 SGHTA, CDR2 FQGNSA. The CDR3 sequence is 16 residues long. CDR3 bases: TGTGCCAGCAGCTTAGATATAGGTCGGGTGAACACTGAAGCTTTCTTT. It specifies CASSLDIGRVNTEAFF.

This clonotype was seen only a few times. The J gene is TRBJ1-4, the V gene TRBV18; TRBD1 is a possible D gene (5 bases). The CDR3 has 15 residues. Germline V gene lookup returns CDR1 KGHSH and CDR2 LQKENI. V lost 6 bases and J lost 0, with 11 bases in between. The CDR3 loop reads CASSRQSATNEKLFF. The DNA of the CDR3 is TGTGCCAGCTCCAGACAGAGCGCAACTAATGAAAAACTGTTTTTT.

The table lists this clonotype with a few counts. The V and J genes are TRBV7-6 and TRBJ2-7; possibly TRBD2 for D (6 bases). CDR1 is SGHVS, CDR2 FNYEAQ, per germline. V was shortened by 5 bases and J by 0 bases, with 14 bases between the two germline ends. This CDR3 has 15 amino acids. The CDR3 protein is CASSHGTASSYEQYF. CDR3 DNA sequence: TGTGCCAGCAGCCATGGGACTGCTAGCTCCTACGAGCAGTACTTC.

This clonotype was seen a few times. CDR3 DNA: TGTGCCAGCAGCCAAGATCGGGCTAGCGGGGACTCTGGGGCCAACGTCCTGACTTTC. It is translated as CASSQDRASGDSGANVLTF. The chain is built from TRBV3-1 and TRBJ2-6; 9 bases match TRBD2. This CDR3 has 19 residues. The J segment lost 0 bases and the V segment lost 0 bases, leaving 6 bases of the junction unmatched. The germline gives CDR1 LGHDT, CDR2 YNNKEL (reference sequence). The whole variable domain, remainder taken from reference TRBV3-1 and TRBJ2-6, is DTAVSQTPKYLVTQMGNDKSIKCEQNLGHDTMYWYKQDSKKFLKIMFSYNNKELIINETVPNRFSPKSPDKAHLNLHINSLELGDSAVYFCASSQDRASGDSGANVLTFGAGSRLTVL.

The chain recombines TRBV7-8 with TRBJ1-4, with TRBD1 identical over 8 bases. CDR1 and CDR2 (germline): SGHVS, FQNEAQ. V was pared by 5 bases and J by 14 bases, with 16 bases of the junction left unmatched. CDR3 length: 15 residues. The CDR3 coding sequence is TGTGCCAGCAGCGTAACCCGGGACAGGCCGATTAGGCTGTTTTTT. It translates to CASSVTRDRPIRLFF.

This clonotype was seen a few times. V usage is TRBV9 and J usage is TRBJ2-3, with 7 bases that match TRBD2. Germline assignment: CDR1 SGDLS and CDR2 YYNGEE. The CDR3 covers 16 residues. The V segment lost 4 bases and the J segment 1 base; nucleotides outside the gene matches: 9. The CDR3, as DNA: TGTGCCAGCAGCCAAAAACGGGAGGAACGCACAGATACGCAGTATTTT. Its translation is CASSQKREERTDTQYF.

The chain couples TRBV18 to TRBJ1-5; TRBD1 aligns across 9 bases. The CDR3 contains 14 residues. Germline V lookup: CDR1 KGHSH, CDR2 LQKENI. After removal of 6 bases from V and 5 bases from J, the junction contained 5 bases not matched to a gene. CDR3 in amino acids: CASSWDRAYQPQHF. CDR3 sequence (DNA): TGTGCCAGCTCTTGGGACAGGGCTTATCAGCCCCAGCATTTT.

The chain uses TRBV30 and TRBJ2-7, with TRBD2 matching 7 bases. The CDR3 contains 15 residues. Germline-derived CDR1 and CDR2 are GTSNPN and SVGIG (reference sequence). Trimming cost V 7 bases and J 4 bases; bases outside gene matches: 16. CDR3 protein: CALMGSGTLRYEQYF. CDR3 nucleotide sequence: TGTGCCTTGATGGGAAGCGGGACCTTGCGTTACGAGCAGTACTTC.

A few counts support this clonotype. The rearrangement joins TRBV19 to TRBJ2-7; 13 nucleotides match TRBD2. Germline values: CDR1 LNHDA, CDR2 SQIVND (reference sequence). V dropped 4 bases and J dropped 2; count of bases not matched to a gene: 5. This CDR3 has 16 residues. DNA for the CDR3: TGTGCCAGTAGTAAAGGACTAGCGGGAGTGGCCTACGAGCAGTACTTC. Translation gives CASSKGLAGVAYEQYF.

The V call is TRBV15, the J call TRBJ2-7; TRBD2 might be the D (6 bases). CDR1 is LNHNV, CDR2 YYDKDF, per germline (reference sequence). The CDR3 spans 14 residues. V was shortened by 8 bases and J by 2 bases, with 16 bases between the two germline ends. CDR3 DNA sequence: TGTGCCACCCCTGGAAAGGGGACTCCCTACGAGCAGTACTTC. Translation gives CATPGKGTPYEQYF.

The chain combines TRBV2 with TRBJ2-5; perhaps TRBD2 as D (6 bases). The CDR3 sequence is 18 residues long. Trimming took off 11 bases at V and 3 bases at J, with 31 bases between the two ends. Germline CDR1 SNHLY, CDR2 FYNNEI. CDR3 sequence: CAFWAGTRLVVEEETQYF. The CDR3 nucleotides are TGTGCCTTCTGGGCGGGAACCAGACTAGTGGTGGAGGAAGAGACCCAGTACTTC.

This clonotype was observed a handful of times. The J gene is TRBJ2-1, the V gene TRBV29-1; 8 bases fit TRBD2. The CDR3 runs 16 residues. The J segment lost 5 bases and the V segment lost 2 bases, leaving 11 bases of the junction unmatched. CDR1 is SQVTM, CDR2 ANQGSEA, per germline. CDR3 bases: TGCAGCGTTGAATCTAGCGGGCATAGGGGGGACAATGAGCAGTTCTTC. Protein product: CSVESSGHRGDNEQFF.

The V and J genes are TRBV7-8 and TRBJ1-5, with D perhaps TRBD1 (5 bases). Trimming stripped 0 bases from V and 6 bases from J, with 12 bases between. Germline CDR1 reads SGHVS; CDR2 reads FQNEAQ. This CDR3 is built from 15 residues. The CDR3 protein is CASSLAGGGGQPQHF. The CDR3 region has the DNA TGTGCCAGCAGCTTAGCGGGTGGGGGTGGTCAGCCCCAGCATTTT.